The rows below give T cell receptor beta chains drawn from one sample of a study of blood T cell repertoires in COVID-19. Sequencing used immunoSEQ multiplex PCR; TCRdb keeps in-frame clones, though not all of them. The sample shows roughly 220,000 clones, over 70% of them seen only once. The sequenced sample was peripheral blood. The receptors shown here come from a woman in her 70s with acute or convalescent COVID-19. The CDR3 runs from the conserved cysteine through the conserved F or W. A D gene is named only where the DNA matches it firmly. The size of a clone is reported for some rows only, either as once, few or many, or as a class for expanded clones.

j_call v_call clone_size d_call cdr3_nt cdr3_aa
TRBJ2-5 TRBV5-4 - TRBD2 TGTGCCAGCAGCCTCGGGACTAGCGGGAGGGCGACGGAGACCCAGTACTTC CASSLGTSGRATETQYF
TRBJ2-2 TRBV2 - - TGTGCCAGCAGTGACCTCACCGGGGAGCTGTTTTTT CASSDLTGELFF
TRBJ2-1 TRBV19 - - TGTGCCAGTAGGGAGGGAGGTAGCCACAATGAGCAGTTCTTC CASREGGSHNEQFF
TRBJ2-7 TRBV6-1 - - TGTGCCAGCAGTGAACAACAGATCTACGAGCAGTACTTC CASSEQQIYEQYF
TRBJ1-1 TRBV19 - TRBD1 TGTGCCAGTAGTATAGATCGACAGGGGGCAGCTTTCTTT CASSIDRQGAAFF
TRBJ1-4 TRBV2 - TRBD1 TGTGCCAGCAGAGAAACAGGGGGCGCGATGGGAAAACTGTTTTTT CASRETGGAMGKLFF
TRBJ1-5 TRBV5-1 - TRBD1 TGCGCCAGCAGCTTGTACAGGGGAAGCAATCAGCCCCAGCATTTT CASSLYRGSNQPQHF
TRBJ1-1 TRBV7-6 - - TGTGCCAGCAGCACGGCGGAGGGCACTGAAGCTTTCTTT CASSTAEGTEAFF
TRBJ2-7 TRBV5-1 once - TGCGCCAGCAGCTTGGGGAATCAGGGTTCTTCCTACGAGCAGTACTTC CASSLGNQGSSYEQYF
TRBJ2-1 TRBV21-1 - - TGTGCCAGCAGCAACCGGACAGAGGCGGATGAGCAGTTCTTC CASSNRTEADEQFF